This T cell receptor (beta chain) is from a study of metastatic and nonmetastatic thyroid tumors. Study at large: Patients with malignant and benign thyroid disease provided blood and tumor or nodule tissue, whose repertoires were compared.

Study-level points and caveats: The study reportedly found significantly higher TCR beta diversity in malignant thyroid tumors than benign nodules, in blood and tumor.

Patients underwent thyroid surgery, and none had received any treatment before it. The V and J ends lost 4 bases and 0 bases, in that order; junction bases with no gene match: 2. In germline, CDR1 is SGHRS, CDR2 YFSETQ. The CDR3 consists of 17 residues. Comment on this clone: The antigen remains undetermined.

Per the original methods: Researchers built a distant-metastasis classifier for papillary thyroid cancer that drew on CDR3 differences across clinicopathological groups. Using MiXCR, TCRdb reanalyzed the PCR reads. What appears here as the V and J calls and clone size reflects TCRdb's work, not the paper's. Found here are approximately 82,000 clones, around 12% of them singletons; the top ten hold about 10%. The clonotype originates from a female donor with papillary thyroid cancer or a benign thyroid nodule (not recorded which). Some clones in this sample may be carry-over from other donors' samples. The material sequenced was tumor tissue. The chain is built from TRBV5-1 and TRBJ2-1, with 15 bases fitting TRBD2. In DNA form, the CDR3 reads TGCGCCAGCAGCAAGGGACTAGCGGGGGGCTCCTACAATGAGCAGTTCTTC. This codes for CASSKGLAGGSYNEQFF.